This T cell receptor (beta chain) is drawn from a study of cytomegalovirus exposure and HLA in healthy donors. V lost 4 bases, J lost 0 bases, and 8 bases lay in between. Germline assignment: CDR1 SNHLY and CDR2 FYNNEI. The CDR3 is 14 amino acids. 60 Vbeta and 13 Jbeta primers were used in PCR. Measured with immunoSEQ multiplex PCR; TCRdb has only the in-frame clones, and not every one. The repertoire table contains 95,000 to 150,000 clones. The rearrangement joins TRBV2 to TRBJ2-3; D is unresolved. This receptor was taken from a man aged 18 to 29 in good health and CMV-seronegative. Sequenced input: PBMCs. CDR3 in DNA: TGTGCCAGCAGTGTTGATAGCAGCACAGATACGCAGTATTTT. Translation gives CASSVDSSTDTQYF.